The clone carrying this TCR beta chain was observed a handful of times. Its antigen is currently unknown. These data come from a study of CD8+CD57+ T cells in acquired aplastic anemia. At the level of the study: Mean DNA quantity obtained from sorted CD4+ and CD8+ cells was 3 to 4 ug. CD4+ reads averaged around 10 million in healthy donors. Notes on the study in general: A set of roughly 27 CD8+ CDR3 sequences was shared between patients and controls, and these sequences appeared highly expressed in patients. Patients and controls had CD8+ Simpson's diversity values that were not significantly distinct.

CDR3 length: 15 amino acids. CDR1 is LNHNV, CDR2 YYDKDF, per germline (reference sequence). The junction had 8 bases not matched to a gene; V was cut back by 3 bases and J by 3 bases. The template used for profiling TCR beta VDJ and CDR3 was genomic DNA. Each CDR3 protein is one row after TCRdb ran MiXCR on the reads. The sample contains under 75,000 distinct CDR3 sequences, approximately 50% of which appear only once. J is TRBJ2-7 and V is TRBV15, with TRBD2 matching 7 bases. The sequence was collected from a human donor in good health, serving as a control. The sequenced material came from sorted CD4+, CD8+, or CD8+CD57+ T cells (not recorded which) from PBMCs. CDR3 residues: CATSSGTNSVYEQYF. DNA for the CDR3: TGTGCCACCAGCAGCGGGACTAATTCTGTCTACGAGCAGTACTTC.